The source of this TCR beta chain is a study of T cell repertoires in cytomegalovirus infection. Study results and limitations: CMV carriers having the relevant HLA were flagged by cumulative public TCR beta family frequency.

Germline V gene data show CDR1 as SGHNT and CDR2 as YYREEE (reference sequence). The CDR3 is made up of 14 amino acids. Trimming took 0 bases from V and 2 from J, leaving 8 bases between them. This clonotype was recorded once. The antigen is unknown. TCRdb reprocessed the reads with MiXCR, giving one entry per CDR3 protein. This sample yields around 530,000 distinct CDR3 sequences, of which approximately 25% are seen a single time; under 15% belongs to the top ten. The receptor was derived from a human donor in good health (CMV status not recorded). Some clones in this sample may be carry-over from other donors' samples. V is TRBV5-4 and J is TRBJ2-5; D remains ambiguous. Source material: PBMCs. CDR3 nucleotides: TGTGCCAGCAGCTTGGCACAGCTTCAAGAGACCCAGTACTTC. It encodes CASSLAQLQETQYF.